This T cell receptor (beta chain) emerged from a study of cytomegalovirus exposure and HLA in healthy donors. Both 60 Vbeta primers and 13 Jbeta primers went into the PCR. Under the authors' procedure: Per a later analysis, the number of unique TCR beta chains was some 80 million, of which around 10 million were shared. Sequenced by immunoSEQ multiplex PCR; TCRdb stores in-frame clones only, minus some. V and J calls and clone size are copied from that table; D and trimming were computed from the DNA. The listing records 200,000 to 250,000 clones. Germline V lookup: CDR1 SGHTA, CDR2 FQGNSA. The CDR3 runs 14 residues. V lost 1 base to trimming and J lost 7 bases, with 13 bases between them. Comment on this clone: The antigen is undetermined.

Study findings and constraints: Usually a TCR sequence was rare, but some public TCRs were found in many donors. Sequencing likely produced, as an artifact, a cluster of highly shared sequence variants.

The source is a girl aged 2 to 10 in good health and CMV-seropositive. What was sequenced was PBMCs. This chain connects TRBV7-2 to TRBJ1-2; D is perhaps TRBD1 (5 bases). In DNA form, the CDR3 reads TGTGCCAGCAGCTTAGGGGACCCCGGGGGTGGCTACACCTTC. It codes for CASSLGDPGGGYTF. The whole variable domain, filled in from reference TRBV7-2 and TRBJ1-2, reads GAGVSQSPSNKVTEKGKDVELRCDPISGHTALYWYRQSLGQGLEFLIYFQGNSAPDKSGLPSDRFSAERTGGSVSTLTIQRTQQEDSAVYLCASSLGDPGGGYTFGSGTRLTVV.